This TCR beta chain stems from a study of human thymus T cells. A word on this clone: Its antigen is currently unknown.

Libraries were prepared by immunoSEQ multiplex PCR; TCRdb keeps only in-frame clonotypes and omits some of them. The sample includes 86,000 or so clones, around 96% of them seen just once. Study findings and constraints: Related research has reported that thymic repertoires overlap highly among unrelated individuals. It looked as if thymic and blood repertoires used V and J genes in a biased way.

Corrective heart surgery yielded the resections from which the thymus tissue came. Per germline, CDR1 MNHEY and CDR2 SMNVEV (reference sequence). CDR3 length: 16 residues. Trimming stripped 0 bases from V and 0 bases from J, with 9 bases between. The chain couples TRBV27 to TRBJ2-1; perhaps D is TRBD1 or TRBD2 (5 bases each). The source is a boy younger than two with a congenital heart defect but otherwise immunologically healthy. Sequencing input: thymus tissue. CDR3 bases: TGTGCCAGCAGTTTATCGACGGGGCGCTCCTACAATGAGCAGTTCTTC. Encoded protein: CASSLSTGRSYNEQFF.